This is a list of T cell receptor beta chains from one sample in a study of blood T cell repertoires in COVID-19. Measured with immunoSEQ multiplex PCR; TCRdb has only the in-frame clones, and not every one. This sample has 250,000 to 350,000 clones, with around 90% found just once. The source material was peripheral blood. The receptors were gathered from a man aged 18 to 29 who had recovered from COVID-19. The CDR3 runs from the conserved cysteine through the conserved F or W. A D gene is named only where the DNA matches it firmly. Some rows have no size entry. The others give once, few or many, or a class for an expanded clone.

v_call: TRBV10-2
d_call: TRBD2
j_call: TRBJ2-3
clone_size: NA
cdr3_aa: CASSGGLAITDTQYF
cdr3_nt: TGCGCCAGCAGTGGGGGACTAGCGATCACAGATACGCAGTATTTT

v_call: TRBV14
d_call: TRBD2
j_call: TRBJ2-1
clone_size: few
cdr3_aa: CASSQEPAGGAGGRNEQFF
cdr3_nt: TGTGCCAGCAGCCAAGAACCCGCCGGAGGAGCGGGAGGGCGGAATGAGCAGTTCTTC

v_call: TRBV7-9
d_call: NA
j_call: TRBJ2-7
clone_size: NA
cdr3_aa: CASSLRDISYEQYF
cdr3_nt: TGTGCCAGCAGCTTAAGAGACATTTCCTACGAGCAGTACTTC

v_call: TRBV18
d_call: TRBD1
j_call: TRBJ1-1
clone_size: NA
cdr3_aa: CASSPDRAHTEAFF
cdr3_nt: TGTGCCAGCTCGCCCGACAGGGCCCACACTGAAGCTTTCTTT

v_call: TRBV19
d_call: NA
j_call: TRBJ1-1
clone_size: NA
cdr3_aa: CATQAATRGNTEAFF
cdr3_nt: TGTGCCACCCAAGCAGCCACCCGGGGGAACACTGAAGCTTTCTTT

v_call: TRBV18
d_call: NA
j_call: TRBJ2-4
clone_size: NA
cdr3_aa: CASSSGAAKNIQYF
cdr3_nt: TGTGCCAGCTCAAGTGGTGCGGCCAAAAACATTCAGTACTTC

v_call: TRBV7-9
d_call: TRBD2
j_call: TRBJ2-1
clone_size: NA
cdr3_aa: CASSATSGSSYNEQFF
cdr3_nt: TGTGCCAGCAGCGCGACTAGCGGGAGCTCCTACAATGAGCAGTTCTTC

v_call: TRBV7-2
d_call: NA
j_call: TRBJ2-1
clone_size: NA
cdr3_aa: CASSLEGGYNEQFF
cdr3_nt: TGTGCCAGCAGCTTAGAAGGGGGTTACAATGAGCAGTTCTTC

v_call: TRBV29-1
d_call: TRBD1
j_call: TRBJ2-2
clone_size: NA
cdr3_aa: CSGKGAAATGELFF
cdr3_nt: TGCAGCGGGAAGGGGGCGGCTGCCACCGGGGAGCTGTTTTTT

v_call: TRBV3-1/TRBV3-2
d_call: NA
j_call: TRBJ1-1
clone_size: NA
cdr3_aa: CASSQVDTLNTEAFF
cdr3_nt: TGTGCCAGCAGCCAAGTGGACACATTGAACACTGAAGCTTTCTTT

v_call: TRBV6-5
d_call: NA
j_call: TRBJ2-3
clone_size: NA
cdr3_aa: CASRPVRTAIYTQYF
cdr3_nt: TGTGCCAGCAGGCCGGTCAGGACAGCAATATATACGCAGTATTTT

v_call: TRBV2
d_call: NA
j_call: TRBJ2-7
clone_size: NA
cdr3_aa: CASSPVLNTGDEQYF
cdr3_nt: TGTGCCAGCAGTCCGGTACTTAACACGGGTGACGAGCAGTACTTC

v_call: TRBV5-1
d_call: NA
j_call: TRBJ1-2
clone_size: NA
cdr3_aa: CASRGENLANYGYTF
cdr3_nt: TGCGCCAGCAGGGGAGAGAATTTAGCTAACTATGGCTACACCTTC

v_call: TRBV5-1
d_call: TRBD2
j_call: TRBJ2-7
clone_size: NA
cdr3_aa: CASSLSRGGREQYF
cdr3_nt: TGCGCCAGCAGCTTAAGTCGGGGGGGCCGCGAGCAGTACTTC

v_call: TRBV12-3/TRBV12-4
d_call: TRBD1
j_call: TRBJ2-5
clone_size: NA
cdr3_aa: CASSEDRARTQYF
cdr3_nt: TGTGCCAGCAGTGAGGACAGGGCCAGGACCCAGTACTTC

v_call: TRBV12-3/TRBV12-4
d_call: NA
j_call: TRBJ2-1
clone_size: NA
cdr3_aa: CASRSFRDEQFF
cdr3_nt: TGTGCCAGCCGTTCCTTTCGGGATGAGCAGTTCTTC

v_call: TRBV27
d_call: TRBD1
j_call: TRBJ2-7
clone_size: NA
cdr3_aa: CASSVGQGYEQYF
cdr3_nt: TGTGCCAGCAGCGTGGGACAGGGGTACGAGCAGTACTTC

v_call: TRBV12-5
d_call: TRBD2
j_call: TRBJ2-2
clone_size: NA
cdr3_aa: CASGPAGIAPGELFF
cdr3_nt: TGTGCTAGTGGTCCAGCGGGGATCGCTCCCGGGGAGCTGTTTTTT

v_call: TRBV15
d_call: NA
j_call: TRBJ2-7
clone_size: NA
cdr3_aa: CATSRDPLAVEQYF
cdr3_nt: TGTGCCACCAGCAGAGATCCCCTCGCAGTCGAGCAGTACTTC

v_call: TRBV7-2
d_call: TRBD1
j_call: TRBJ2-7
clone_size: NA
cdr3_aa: CASSLTGAFLTSYEQYF
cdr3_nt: TGTGCCAGCAGCTTAACAGGGGCATTCCTAACCTCCTACGAGCAGTACTTC

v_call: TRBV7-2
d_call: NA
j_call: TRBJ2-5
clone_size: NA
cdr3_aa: CASSLLLFGGEETQYF
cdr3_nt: TGTGCCAGCAGCTTACTCCTTTTCGGAGGGGAAGAGACCCAGTACTTC

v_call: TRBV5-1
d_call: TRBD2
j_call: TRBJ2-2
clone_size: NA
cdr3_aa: CASDTSGGPTGELFF
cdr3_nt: TGCGCCAGCGATACTAGCGGGGGGCCGACCGGGGAGCTGTTTTTT

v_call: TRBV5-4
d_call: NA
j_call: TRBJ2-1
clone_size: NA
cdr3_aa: CASSLRGGTEQFF
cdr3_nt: TGTGCCAGCAGCTTGAGGGGGGGGACTGAGCAGTTCTTC

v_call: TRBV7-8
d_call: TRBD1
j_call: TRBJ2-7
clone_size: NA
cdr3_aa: CASSSNFFGQGSEQYF
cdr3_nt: TGTGCCAGCAGCTCTAATTTTTTTGGACAGGGAAGCGAGCAGTACTTC

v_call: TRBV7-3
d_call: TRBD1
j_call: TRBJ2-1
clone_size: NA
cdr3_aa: CASSPGTGGSHNEQFF
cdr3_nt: TGTGCCAGCAGTCCTGGGACAGGGGGCTCTCACAATGAGCAGTTCTTC

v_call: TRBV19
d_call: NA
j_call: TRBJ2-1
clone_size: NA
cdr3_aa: CASSDNEQFF
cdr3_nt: TGTGCCAGTTCTGACAATGAGCAGTTCTTC

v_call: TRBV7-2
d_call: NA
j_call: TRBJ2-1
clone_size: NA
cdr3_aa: CASSLALDTGEQFF
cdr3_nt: TGTGCCAGCAGCTTAGCTCTTGACACTGGTGAGCAGTTCTTC

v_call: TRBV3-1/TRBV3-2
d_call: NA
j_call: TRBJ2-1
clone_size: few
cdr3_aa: CASSHSYNEQFF
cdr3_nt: TGTGCCAGCAGCCATAGCTACAATGAGCAGTTCTTC

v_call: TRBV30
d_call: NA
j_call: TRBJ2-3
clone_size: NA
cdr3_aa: CAWSEYGLNTDTQYF
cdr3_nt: TGTGCCTGGAGTGAGTACGGTCTTAACACAGATACGCAGTATTTT

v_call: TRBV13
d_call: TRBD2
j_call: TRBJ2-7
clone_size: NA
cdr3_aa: CASSLDLAEVYEQYF
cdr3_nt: TGTGCCAGCAGCTTAGACCTAGCGGAGGTCTACGAGCAGTACTTC

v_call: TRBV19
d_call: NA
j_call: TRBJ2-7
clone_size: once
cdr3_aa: CASSVVGGTYEQYF
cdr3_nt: TGTGCCAGTAGTGTAGTCGGCGGAACCTACGAGCAGTACTTC

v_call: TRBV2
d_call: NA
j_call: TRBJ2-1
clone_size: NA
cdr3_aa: CASRWTESSYNEQFF
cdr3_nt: TGTGCCAGCAGGTGGACAGAGAGCTCCTACAATGAGCAGTTCTTC

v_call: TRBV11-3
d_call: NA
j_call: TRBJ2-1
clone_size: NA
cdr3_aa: CASSLEQGGWNEQFF
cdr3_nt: TGTGCCAGCAGCTTAGAGCAGGGCGGTTGGAATGAGCAGTTCTTC

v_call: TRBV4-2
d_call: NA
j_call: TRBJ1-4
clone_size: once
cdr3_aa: CASSQPRSSNEKLFF
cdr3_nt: TGTGCCAGCAGCCAGCCGCGGAGTTCTAATGAAAAACTGTTTTTT

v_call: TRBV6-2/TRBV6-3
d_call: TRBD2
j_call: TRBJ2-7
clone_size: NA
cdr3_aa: CASSSGGGLYEQYF
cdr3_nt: TGTGCCAGCAGTTCGGGCGGGGGGTTGTACGAGCAGTACTTC

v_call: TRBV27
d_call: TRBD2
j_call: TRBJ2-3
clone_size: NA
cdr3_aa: CASSFLGLAAGTDTQYF
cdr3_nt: TGTGCCAGCAGTTTTTTAGGGCTAGCGGCCGGCACAGATACGCAGTATTTT

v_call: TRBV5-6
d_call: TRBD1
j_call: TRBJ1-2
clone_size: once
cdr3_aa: CASSNRAGTEDYYGYTF
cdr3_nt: TGTGCCAGCAGCAACCGGGCTGGGACAGAAGATTACTATGGCTACACCTTC

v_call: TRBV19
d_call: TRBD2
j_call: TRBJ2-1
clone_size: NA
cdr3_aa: CASSMGTSGGAYNEQFF
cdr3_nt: TGTGCCAGTAGTATGGGGACTAGCGGGGGGGCGTACAATGAGCAGTTCTTC

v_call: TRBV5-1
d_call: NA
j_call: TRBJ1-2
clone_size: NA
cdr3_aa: CASSLSGGVNYGYTF
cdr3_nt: TGCGCCAGCAGCTTGTCCGGTGGAGTTAACTATGGCTACACCTTC

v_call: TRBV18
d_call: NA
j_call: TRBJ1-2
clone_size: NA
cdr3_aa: CASSPNHSNYGYTF
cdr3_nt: TGTGCCAGCTCCCCAAACCACTCTAACTATGGCTACACCTTC

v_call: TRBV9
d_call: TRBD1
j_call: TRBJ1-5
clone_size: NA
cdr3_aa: CASSPGGYPQPQHF
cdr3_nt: TGTGCCAGCAGCCCAGGGGGATATCCTCAGCCCCAGCATTTT

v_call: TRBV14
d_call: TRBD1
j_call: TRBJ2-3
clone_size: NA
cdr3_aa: CASSQDGDRDPDTQYF
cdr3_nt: TGTGCCAGCAGCCAAGATGGTGACAGGGACCCAGATACGCAGTATTTT

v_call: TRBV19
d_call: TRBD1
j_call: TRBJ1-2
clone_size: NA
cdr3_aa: CASKTGGDGYTF
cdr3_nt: TGTGCCAGTAAGACAGGGGGGGATGGCTACACCTTC

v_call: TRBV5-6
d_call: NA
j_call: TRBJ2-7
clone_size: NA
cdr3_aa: CASSAGARYEQYF
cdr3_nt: TGTGCCAGCAGCGCGGGGGCGCGGTACGAGCAGTACTTC

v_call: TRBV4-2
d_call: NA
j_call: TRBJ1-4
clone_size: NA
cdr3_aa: CASNQDSRSINEKLFF
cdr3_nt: TGTGCCAGCAACCAAGATTCAAGGAGTATTAATGAAAAACTGTTTTTT

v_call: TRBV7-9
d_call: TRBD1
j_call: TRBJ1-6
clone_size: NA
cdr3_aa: CASSPGTGGYSPLHF
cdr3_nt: TGTGCCAGCAGCCCTGGGACAGGGGGCTATTCACCCCTCCACTTT

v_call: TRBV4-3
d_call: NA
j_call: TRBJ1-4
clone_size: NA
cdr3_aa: CASSQELDGATNEKLFF
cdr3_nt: TGCGCCAGCAGCCAAGAACTAGACGGTGCAACTAATGAAAAACTGTTTTTT

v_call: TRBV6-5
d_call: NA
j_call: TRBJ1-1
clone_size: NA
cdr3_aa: CASSYSRGGTEAFF
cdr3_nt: TGTGCCAGCAGTTACTCGAGGGGGGGGACTGAAGCTTTCTTT

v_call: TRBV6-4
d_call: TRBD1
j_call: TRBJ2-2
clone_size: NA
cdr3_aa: CASSQDHGTGVNTGELFF
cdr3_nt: TGTGCCAGCAGCCAAGATCACGGGACAGGGGTCAACACCGGGGAGCTGTTTTTT

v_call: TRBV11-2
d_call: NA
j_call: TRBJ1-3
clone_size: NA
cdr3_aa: CASSFDRSSGNTIYF
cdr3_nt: TGTGCCAGCAGCTTTGACAGGAGCTCTGGAAACACCATATATTTT

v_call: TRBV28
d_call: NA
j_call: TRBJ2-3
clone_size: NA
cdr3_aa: CASSWNPLLKRPTDTQYF
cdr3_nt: TGTGCCAGCAGTTGGAATCCTCTCCTTAAGAGGCCCACAGATACGCAGTATTTT

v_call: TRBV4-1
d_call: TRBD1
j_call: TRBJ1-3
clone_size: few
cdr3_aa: CASSQEWGQGGSHSGNTIYF
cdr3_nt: TGCGCCAGCAGCCAAGAGTGGGGACAGGGAGGCTCCCACTCTGGAAACACCATATATTTT

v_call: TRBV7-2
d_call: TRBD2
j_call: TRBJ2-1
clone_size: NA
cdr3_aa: CASSSSGTSRNEQFF
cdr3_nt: TGTGCCAGCAGCTCCTCCGGGACTAGCCGGAATGAGCAGTTCTTC

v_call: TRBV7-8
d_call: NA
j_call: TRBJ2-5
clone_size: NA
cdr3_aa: CASSLLISGLQETQYF
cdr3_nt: TGTGCCAGCAGCCTACTAATTAGCGGCCTCCAAGAGACCCAGTACTTC

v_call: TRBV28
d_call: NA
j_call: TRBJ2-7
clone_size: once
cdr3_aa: CASSWGLRNEQYF
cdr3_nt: TGTGCCAGCAGCTGGGGGCTCCGAAACGAGCAGTACTTC